A selection of T cell receptor beta chains follows, all from one sample in a study of radiation and T cells in renal cell carcinoma. TCRdb keeps only in-frame clones here, not all; method: immunoSEQ multiplex PCR. The table shows 130,000 to 150,000 clones, with about 88% occurring only once. The source was blood, collected from a patient whose treatment included radiotherapy and nephrectomy. These receptors all stem from a woman aged 70-85 years with renal cell carcinoma. Each CDR3 is given with its conserved first and last residue. The D gene is left open where the match is weak. Not all rows give a size; the values are once, few, many and, for expanded clones, a class.

v_gene	abundance	d_gene	j_gene	CDR3aa	CDR3nt
TRBV14	-	-	TRBJ2-3	CASSRVTDTQYF	TGTGCCAGCAGCCGGGTGACAGATACGCAGTATTTT
TRBV10-3	once	-	TRBJ1-5	CAISEPPGPQHF	TGTGCCATCAGTGAGCCCCCGGGGCCCCAGCATTTT
TRBV7-8	once	TRBD1	TRBJ1-5	CASSPRTGWSNQPQHF	TGTGCCAGCAGCCCCCGGACAGGGTGGAGCAATCAGCCCCAGCATTTT
TRBV18	-	-	TRBJ1-1	CASSPNSNTEAFF	TGTGCCAGCTCACCGAACAGCAACACTGAAGCTTTCTTT
TRBV11-3	few	-	TRBJ1-1	CASSGTDHTEAFF	TGTGCCAGCAGCGGGACTGATCACACTGAAGCTTTCTTT
TRBV2	-	TRBD1	TRBJ2-7	CASIPQGASYEQYF	TGTGCCAGCATTCCCCAGGGGGCCTCCTACGAGCAGTACTTC
TRBV5-1	once	-	TRBJ2-7	CASSSVLAYEQYF	TGCGCCAGCAGTTCGGTGCTAGCGTACGAGCAGTACTTC
TRBV19	-	TRBD1	TRBJ1-4	CASSPGQGGEKLFF	TGTGCCAGTAGTCCGGGACAGGGGGGAGAAAAACTGTTTTTT
TRBV5-1	-	TRBD1	TRBJ1-2	CASYTGQEGGLLGYTF	TGCGCCAGCTATACCGGACAGGAAGGTGGTCTCCTGGGCTACACCTTC
TRBV5-1	once	-	TRBJ1-2	CASSLGDTLYGYTF	TGCGCCAGCAGCTTGGGGGACACCCTCTATGGCTACACCTTC
TRBV4-3	-	-	TRBJ1-2	CASSPRRGSEGYTF	TGCGCCAGCAGCCCGCGTAGGGGGTCAGAGGGCTACACCTTC
TRBV27	-	-	TRBJ1-5	CASARPGALEPQHF	TGTGCCAGCGCCCGTCCGGGGGCATTGGAGCCCCAGCATTTT
TRBV5-4	few	TRBD1	TRBJ2-7	CASSLRGRGPTSYEQYF	TGTGCCAGCAGCTTGCGGGGCAGGGGGCCCACCTCCTACGAGCAGTACTTC
TRBV5-4	-	-	TRBJ1-5	CASSQDIAAYSNQPQHF	TGTGCCAGCAGCCAAGATATCGCGGCCTATAGCAATCAGCCCCAGCATTTT
TRBV28	-	-	TRBJ1-6	CASSYPGSSNSPLHF	TGTGCCAGCAGTTATCCAGGGTCGTCTAATTCACCCCTCCACTTT
TRBV12-5	-	TRBD1	TRBJ1-1	CASAVQGGYTEAFF	TGTGCTAGTGCCGTACAGGGGGGGTACACTGAAGCTTTCTTT
TRBV2	-	-	TRBJ2-5	CASSLQGTQYF	TGTGCCAGCAGTTTACAGGGTACCCAGTACTTC
TRBV28	-	-	TRBJ1-6	CAGQRALNSPLHF	TGTGCCGGCCAGCGAGCCCTTAATTCACCCCTCCACTTT
TRBV5-6	-	-	TRBJ1-6	CASSTAGNSPLHF	TGTGCCAGCAGCACAGCAGGGAATTCACCCCTCCACTTT
TRBV7-2	-	-	TRBJ1-2	CASSFRQTSNYGYTF	TGTGCCAGCAGCTTCAGACAGACTTCTAACTATGGCTACACCTTC
TRBV9	once	-	TRBJ2-3	CASSESDSKRSDTQYF	TGTGCCAGCAGCGAATCGGACAGTAAGAGGTCAGATACGCAGTATTTT
TRBV25-1	-	-	TRBJ2-2	CASSEFTSTGELFF	TGTGCCAGCAGTGAATTTACAAGCACCGGGGAGCTGTTTTTT
TRBV5-1	-	-	TRBJ1-1	CASSLPGPSISNTEAFF	TGCGCCAGCAGCTTGCCGGGACCGTCGATTTCGAACACTGAAGCTTTCTTT
TRBV9	-	-	TRBJ2-3	CASSPRLTSTDTQYF	TGTGCCAGCAGCCCCCGACTGACTAGCACAGATACGCAGTATTTT
TRBV6-5	-	-	TRBJ2-7	CASRPGSAYEQYF	TGTGCCAGCAGACCAGGGTCGGCCTACGAGCAGTACTTC
TRBV6-5	-	-	TRBJ2-5	CASKRRGGPQETQYF	TGTGCCAGCAAGAGGAGGGGGGGGCCGCAAGAGACCCAGTACTTC
TRBV7-2	-	-	TRBJ2-6	CASTSSTGSGANVLTF	TGTGCCAGCACCTCTAGTACCGGCTCTGGGGCCAACGTCCTGACTTTC
TRBV5-4	once	-	TRBJ1-1	CASSPIGDTEAFF	TGTGCCAGCAGCCCTATAGGGGACACTGAAGCTTTCTTT
TRBV18	-	TRBD1	TRBJ2-7	CASSPVGDSSYEQYF	TGTGCCAGCTCACCTGTCGGGGACAGCTCCTACGAGCAGTACTTC
TRBV7-2	-	-	TRBJ1-2	CASSPDRYGYTF	TGTGCCAGCAGCCCCGACAGATATGGCTACACCTTC
TRBV6-1	few	-	TRBJ2-3	CASSLPDLYVDTQYF	TGTGCCAGCAGCCTTCCGGACCTTTATGTAGATACGCAGTATTTT
TRBV28	-	-	TRBJ1-1	CASSLVSGNTEAFF	TGTGCCAGCAGTTTGGTGTCGGGGAACACTGAAGCTTTCTTT
TRBV6-5	-	-	TRBJ2-3	CASKAGGIDTQYF	TGTGCCAGCAAGGCAGGGGGGATAGATACGCAGTATTTT
TRBV4-2	-	-	TRBJ2-5	CASSQDYQETQYF	TGTGCCAGCAGCCAAGATTACCAAGAGACCCAGTACTTC
TRBV7-2	-	-	TRBJ1-2	CASSLGGSNYGYTF	TGTGCCAGCAGCTTAGGAGGGTCTAACTATGGCTACACCTTC
TRBV5-1	once	TRBD2	TRBJ2-1	CASSSYRTSADEQFF	TGCGCCAGCAGCTCCTACCGGACTAGCGCGGATGAGCAGTTCTTC
TRBV4-3	-	TRBD2	TRBJ2-1	CASSQSGGAGGNEQFF	TGCGCCAGCAGCCAGTCGGGCGGGGCCGGGGGGAATGAGCAGTTCTTC
TRBV6-5	-	-	TRBJ1-2	CASSMGEVRGYTF	TGTGCCAGCAGTATGGGGGAGGTCCGTGGCTACACCTTC
TRBV7-2	-	-	TRBJ2-1	CASSLRGALYNEQFF	TGTGCCAGCAGCCTTAGGGGTGCCCTATACAATGAGCAGTTCTTC
TRBV9	-	-	TRBJ2-6	CASSVWDAGANVLTF	TGTGCCAGCAGCGTGTGGGACGCTGGGGCCAACGTCCTGACTTTC
TRBV5-4	-	TRBD1	TRBJ2-1	CASSPGTGIYNEQFF	TGTGCCAGCAGCCCCGGGACAGGGATTTACAATGAGCAGTTCTTC
TRBV5-4	-	TRBD2	TRBJ2-2	CASSPGLAGGQTGELFF	TGTGCCAGCAGCCCGGGACTAGCGGGGGGGCAAACCGGGGAGCTGTTTTTT
TRBV19	-	-	TRBJ1-3	CASSMGRKSGNTIYF	TGTGCCAGTAGTATGGGGCGCAAATCTGGAAACACCATATATTTT
TRBV6-1	once	-	TRBJ1-5	CASSEAGGREQPQHF	TGTGCCAGCAGTGAAGCCGGGGGGCGGGAACAGCCCCAGCATTTT
TRBV4-3	-	TRBD2	TRBJ2-1	CASSQPSGGARNEQFF	TGCGCCAGCAGCCAACCCAGCGGGGGGGCCAGAAATGAGCAGTTCTTC
TRBV15	-	TRBD1	TRBJ2-1	CATSRLQGAGNEQFF	TGTGCCACCAGCAGACTACAGGGGGCTGGGAATGAGCAGTTCTTC
TRBV28	few	-	TRBJ1-6	CASSSRGRLNSPLHF	TGTGCCAGCAGTTCCAGGGGCAGACTTAATTCACCCCTCCACTTT
TRBV4-2	-	TRBD2	TRBJ2-7	CASSQDSGGAWEQYF	TGTGCCAGCAGCCAAGATAGCGGGGGGGCCTGGGAGCAGTACTTC
TRBV7-2	-	TRBD1	TRBJ2-6	CASSSFRPGQGTGANVLTF	TGTGCCAGCAGCTCGTTTAGACCTGGACAGGGAACTGGGGCCAACGTCCTGACTTTC
TRBV7-2	-	-	TRBJ2-7	CASSLVGDGAYEQYF	TGTGCCAGCAGCTTAGTAGGGGACGGGGCCTACGAGCAGTACTTC
TRBV10-3	-	TRBD2	TRBJ2-2	CAISEVGGLNTGELFF	TGTGCCATCAGTGAAGTGGGAGGGTTGAACACCGGGGAGCTGTTTTTT
TRBV9	-	-	TRBJ2-1	CASSARPYNEQFF	TGTGCCAGCAGCGCTCGCCCCTACAATGAGCAGTTCTTC
TRBV25-1	-	-	TRBJ1-6	CASSELVVNSPLHF	TGTGCCAGCAGTGAATTAGTCGTGAATTCACCCCTCCACTTT
TRBV5-1	-	-	TRBJ2-7	CASSFFSDPTYEQYF	TGCGCCAGCAGCTTCTTCTCAGACCCCACCTACGAGCAGTACTTC
TRBV19	-	-	TRBJ2-7	CASSMAGTYEQYF	TGTGCCAGTAGTATGGCCGGTACCTACGAGCAGTACTTC
TRBV15	-	-	TRBJ1-4	CATSTATKGEKLFF	TGTGCCACCAGCACGGCTACTAAAGGTGAAAAACTGTTTTTT
TRBV6-5	few	-	TRBJ1-5	CATCRSSNQPQHF	TGTGCCACCTGTCGTTCCAGCAATCAGCCCCAGCATTTT
TRBV7-2	-	TRBD2	TRBJ2-5	CASHSGAETQYF	TGTGCCAGCCATAGCGGGGCAGAGACCCAGTACTTC
TRBV5-6	-	-	TRBJ1-4	CASSLAGQGGEKLFF	TGTGCCAGCAGCTTGGCGGGGCAGGGAGGGGAAAAACTGTTTTTT